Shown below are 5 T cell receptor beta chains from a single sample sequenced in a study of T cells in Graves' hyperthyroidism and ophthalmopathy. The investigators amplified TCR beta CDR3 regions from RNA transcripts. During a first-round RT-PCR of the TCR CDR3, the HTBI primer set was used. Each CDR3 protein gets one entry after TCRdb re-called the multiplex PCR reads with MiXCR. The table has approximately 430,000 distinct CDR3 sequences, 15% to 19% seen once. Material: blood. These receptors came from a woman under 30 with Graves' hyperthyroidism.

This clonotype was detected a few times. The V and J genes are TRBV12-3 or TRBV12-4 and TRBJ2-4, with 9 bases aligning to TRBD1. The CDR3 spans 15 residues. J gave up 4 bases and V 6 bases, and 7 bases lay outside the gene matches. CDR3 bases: TGTGCCAGCAGCTCTGTGGGGACAGGGAAAAACATTCAGTACTTC. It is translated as CASSSVGTGKNIQYF.

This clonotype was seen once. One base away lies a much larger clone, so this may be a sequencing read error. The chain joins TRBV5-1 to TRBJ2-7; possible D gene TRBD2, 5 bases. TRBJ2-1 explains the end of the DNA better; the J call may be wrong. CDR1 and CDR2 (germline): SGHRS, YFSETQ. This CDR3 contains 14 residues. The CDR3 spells CASSLVAGLYEQFF. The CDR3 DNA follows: TGCGCCAGCAGCTTGGTAGCCGGACTCTACGAGCAGTTCTTC.

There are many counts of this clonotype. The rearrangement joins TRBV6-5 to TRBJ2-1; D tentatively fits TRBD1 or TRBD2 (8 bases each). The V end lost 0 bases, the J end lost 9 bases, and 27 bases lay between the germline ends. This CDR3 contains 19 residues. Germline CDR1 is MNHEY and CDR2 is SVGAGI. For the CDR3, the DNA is TGTGCCAGCAGTTACTCCGTTTGGGACAGGTCTCGGGAGGGAGGTGAGCAGTTCTTC. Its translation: CASSYSVWDRSREGGEQFF.

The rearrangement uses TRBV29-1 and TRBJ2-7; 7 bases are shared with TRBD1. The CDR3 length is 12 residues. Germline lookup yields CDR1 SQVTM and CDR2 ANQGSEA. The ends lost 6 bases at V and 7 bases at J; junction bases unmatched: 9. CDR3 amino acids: CSVGQSWGEQYF. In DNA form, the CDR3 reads TGCAGCGTGGGACAGAGCTGGGGAGAGCAGTACTTC.

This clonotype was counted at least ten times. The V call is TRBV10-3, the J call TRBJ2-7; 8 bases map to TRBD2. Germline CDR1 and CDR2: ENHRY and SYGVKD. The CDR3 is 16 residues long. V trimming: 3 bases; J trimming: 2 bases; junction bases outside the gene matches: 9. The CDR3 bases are TGTGCCATCAGTGAACTAGCGGACCAAGGGGCCTACGAGCAGTACTTC. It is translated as CAISELADQGAYEQYF.